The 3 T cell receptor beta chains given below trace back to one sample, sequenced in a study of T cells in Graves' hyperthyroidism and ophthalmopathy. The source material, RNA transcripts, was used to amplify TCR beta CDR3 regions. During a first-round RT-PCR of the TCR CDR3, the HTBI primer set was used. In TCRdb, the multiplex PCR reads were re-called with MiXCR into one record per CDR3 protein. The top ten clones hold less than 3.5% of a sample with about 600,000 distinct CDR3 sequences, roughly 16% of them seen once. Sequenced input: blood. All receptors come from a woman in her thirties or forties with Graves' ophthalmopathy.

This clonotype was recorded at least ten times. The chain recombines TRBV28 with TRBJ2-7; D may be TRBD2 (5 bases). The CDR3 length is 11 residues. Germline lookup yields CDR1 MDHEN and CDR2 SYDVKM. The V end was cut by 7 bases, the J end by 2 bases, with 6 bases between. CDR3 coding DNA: TGTGCCAGCACCGGGACCTACGAGCAGTACTTC. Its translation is CASTGTYEQYF. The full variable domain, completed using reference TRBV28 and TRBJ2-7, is DVKVTQSSRYLVKRTGEKVFLECVQDMDHENMFWYRQDPGLGLRLIYFSYDVKMKEKGDIPEGYSVSREKKERFSLILESASTNQTSMYLCASTGTYEQYFGPGTRLTVT.

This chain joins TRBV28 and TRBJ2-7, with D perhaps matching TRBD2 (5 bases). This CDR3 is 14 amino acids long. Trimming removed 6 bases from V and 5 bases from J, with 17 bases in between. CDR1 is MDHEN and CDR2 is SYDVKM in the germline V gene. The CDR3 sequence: CASSPAGLGDEQYF. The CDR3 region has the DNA TGTGCCAGCAGCCCCGCCGGACTGGGAGACGAGCAGTACTTC.

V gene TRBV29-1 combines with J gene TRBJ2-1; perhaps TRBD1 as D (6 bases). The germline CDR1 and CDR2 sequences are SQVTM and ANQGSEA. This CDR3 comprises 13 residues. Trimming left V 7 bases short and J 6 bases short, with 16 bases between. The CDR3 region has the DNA TGCAGCGGCCGGGACATCCTTCCCAATGAGCAGTTCTTC. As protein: CSGRDILPNEQFF.